These 24 T cell receptor beta chains were all obtained from the same sample, sequenced in a study of OX40 agonist ivuxolimab in advanced cancers. The protocol was immunoSEQ multiplex PCR, while the TCRdb copy is restricted to in-frame clones and leaves out a portion. The sample carries about 110,000 clones, 91% recorded once. The specimen was CD4+ or CD8+ T cells sorted from blood, collected in a trial of the OX40 agonist ivuxolimab. Receptor source: an adult with an advanced solid tumor such as melanoma, head and neck, liver or kidney cancer.

The V call is TRBV9, the J call TRBJ2-3; the match to TRBD2 covers 13 bases. The V and J ends lost 3 bases and 5 bases, in that order; junction bases with no gene match: 6. This CDR3 has 16 residues. Germline V gives CDR1 SGDLS, CDR2 YYNGEE. The CDR3 nucleotides are TGTGCCAGCAGCGCCCGGACTAGCGGGGGTGGAGATACGCAGTATTTT. Amino acids: CASSARTSGGGDTQYF.

The chain employs TRBV19 and TRBJ1-2; a possible D gene is TRBD1 (6 bases). The V end was cut by 5 bases, the J end by 2 bases, with 12 bases between. This CDR3 comprises 14 residues. The germline gives CDR1 LNHDA, CDR2 SQIVND (reference sequence). The CDR3 region has the DNA TGTGCCAGTAGTCTCGACAGGAAGAACTATGGCTACACCTTC. Its translation is CASSLDRKNYGYTF.

The rearrangement links TRBV19 to TRBJ2-2, with 14 positions matching TRBD2. The V gene end was trimmed by 4 bases and the J gene end by 4 bases; junction bases not matched to a gene: 8. From germline, CDR1 is LNHDA and CDR2 SQIVND (reference sequence). The CDR3 is made up of 18 amino acids. Here the CDR3 DNA reads TGTGCCAGTAGTACCTCGGGACTAGCGGGAGCGAGCACCGGGGAGCTGTTTTTT. Its protein product is CASSTSGLAGASTGELFF. Full variable domain (remainder filled in from reference TRBV19 and TRBJ2-2): DGGITQSPKYLFRKEGQNVTLSCEQNLNHDAMYWYRQDPGQGLRLIYYSQIVNDFQKGDIAEGYSVSREKKESFPLTVTSAQKNPTAFYLCASSTSGLAGASTGELFFGEGSRLTVL.

The gene calls are TRBV6-1 and TRBJ1-1, with D unresolved. This CDR3 is built from 15 residues. Germline-derived CDR1 and CDR2 are MNHNS and SASEGT. Deletions cut 3 bases from V and 3 bases from J, with 14 bases between. The CDR3 DNA follows: TGTGCCAGCAGTGACCGAGGAAGGGAGCACACTGAAGCTTTCTTT. This encodes CASSDRGREHTEAFF.

This chain connects TRBV19 to TRBJ2-2; the D gene is possibly TRBD2 (5 bases). The V end lost 1 base, the J end lost 7 bases, and 13 bases lay between the germline ends. The CDR3 has 15 amino acids. The germline gives CDR1 LNHDA, CDR2 SQIVND (reference sequence). The CDR3 spells CASSIGLEGVGELFF. Here the CDR3 DNA reads TGTGCCAGTAGTATAGGGTTAGAGGGTGTCGGGGAGCTGTTTTTT.

This clone was seen a single time. V and J are TRBV15 and TRBJ2-7, with a possible D match to TRBD2 (5 bases). CDR1 LNHNV and CDR2 YYDKDF come from the germline V gene (reference sequence). The CDR3 is made up of 14 amino acids. Trimming stripped 3 bases from V and 4 bases from J, with 13 bases between. CDR3 in DNA: TGTGCCACCAGCAGGGAGGTGGGCACTTACGAGCAGTACTTC. It is translated as CATSREVGTYEQYF.

CDR3 protein: CASSPTPGQGSGGELFF. CDR3 coding DNA: TGCGCCAGCAGCCCAACCCCGGGACAGGGTTCGGGCGGGGAGCTGTTTTTT. The chain uses TRBV5-1 and TRBJ2-2; 9 nucleotides line up with TRBD1. Trimming cost V 4 bases and J 7 bases; bases outside gene matches: 14. This CDR3 contains 17 residues. Germline V gene lookup returns CDR1 SGHRS and CDR2 YFSETQ.

V and J are TRBV6-5 and TRBJ1-5, with a possible D match to TRBD1 (5 bases). Germline values: CDR1 MNHEY, CDR2 SVGAGI. V lost 11 bases and J lost 5, with 19 bases in between. The CDR3 consists of 14 residues. This CDR3 is CASARGGNDQPQHF. The CDR3 coding sequence is TGTGCCTCAGCCCGGGGGGGGAACGATCAGCCCCAGCATTTT.

This rearrangement joins TRBV9 to TRBJ2-1; a possible D gene is TRBD1 (6 bases). Per germline, CDR1 SGDLS and CDR2 YYNGEE. Trimming removed 0 bases at V and 7 bases at J, with 8 bases between. CDR3 length: 13 amino acids. In DNA, the CDR3 is TGTGCCAGCAGCGTAGACAGGGCTAATGAGCAGTTCTTC. It yields the protein CASSVDRANEQFF.

This clone was recorded only once. The V and J genes are TRBV30 and TRBJ1-3; the D is unclear. Germline assignment: CDR1 GTSNPN and CDR2 SVGIG (reference sequence). V lost 1 base, J lost 0 bases, and 10 bases lay in between. This CDR3 is built from 15 residues. DNA for the CDR3: TGTGCCTGGAGTGGGACTCGGACCTCTGGAAACACCATATATTTT. This gives the protein CAWSGTRTSGNTIYF.

This chain links TRBV18 with TRBJ1-3; TRBD1 matches 10 bases. The CDR3 totals 15 residues. V lost 3 bases, J lost 4 bases, and 3 bases stayed unmatched. CDR1 is KGHSH, CDR2 LQKENI, per germline. The DNA of the CDR3 is TGTGCCAGCTCACCCAGACAGGGGGCAGGAAACACCATATATTTT. As protein: CASSPRQGAGNTIYF.

This chain uses TRBV11-2 with TRBJ2-1; tentatively, D is TRBD2 (5 bases). Germline CDR1 SGHAT, CDR2 FQNNGV. V lost 1 base, J lost 3 bases, and 10 bases lay in between. This CDR3 is built from 15 residues. This chain's CDR3 is CASSLGGSRYNEQFF. CDR3 DNA sequence: TGTGCCAGCAGCTTAGGTGGGAGCCGCTACAATGAGCAGTTCTTC. Together with reference TRBV11-2 and TRBJ2-1, the CDR3 gives the full variable domain: EAGVAQSPRYKIIEKRQSVAFWCNPISGHATLYWYQQILGQGPKLLIQFQNNGVVDDSQLPKDRFSAERLKGVDSTLKIQPAKLEDSAVYLCASSLGGSRYNEQFFGPGTRLTVL.

The chain has TRBV10-1 and TRBJ1-1; 9 positions match TRBD1. CDR3 length: 14 residues. With V trimmed by 5 bases and J by 5 bases, 6 bases remained unmatched. CDR1 is WNHNN and CDR2 is SYGVQD in the germline V gene (reference sequence). Written as DNA, the CDR3 is TGCGCCAGCAGTCTGGGACAGGGAGATACTGAAGCTTTCTTT. It translates to CASSLGQGDTEAFF.

The chain couples TRBV5-1 to TRBJ1-4; TRBD1 aligns across 8 bases. Trimming cost V 0 bases and J 7 bases; bases outside gene matches: 2. Germline loops: CDR1 SGHRS, CDR2 YFSETQ. CDR3 length: 14 amino acids. This CDR3 is CASSLGTGREKLFF. The CDR3 DNA follows: TGCGCCAGCAGCTTGGGGACAGGGCGTGAAAAACTGTTTTTT.

Points on this clone: The junction differs from germline at one of its ends, possibly a read error. The J gene is TRBJ2-7, the V gene TRBV6-5; 7 nucleotides align to TRBD1. This CDR3 has 13 residues. Germline lookup yields CDR1 MNHEY and CDR2 SVGAGI. The CDR3, as DNA: TGTGCCAGCAGGGGGACAGCGTCCTCCGAGCAGTACTTC. Protein sequence: CASRGTASSEQYF.

The chain is built from TRBV7-8 and TRBJ1-6, with 8 bases that match TRBD1. Germline CDR1 SGHVS, CDR2 FQNEAQ. This CDR3 is built from 19 residues. V shed 5 bases and J 0 bases; nucleotides not matched to a gene: 12. The CDR3: CASSLVLRTGTSYNSPLHF. DNA for the CDR3: TGTGCCAGCAGCCTTGTCCTTAGGACAGGGACCTCCTATAATTCACCCCTCCACTTT.

V usage is TRBV10-3 and J usage is TRBJ1-1, with D possibly TRBD1 on 5 matching bases. V lost 6 bases to trimming and J lost 11 bases, with 16 bases between them. The CDR3 has 12 residues. The germline CDR1 and CDR2 sequences are ENHRY and SYGVKD. CDR3 in DNA: TGTGCCATCAGCGCTCGTGGGGGAGAGGCTTTCTTT. This translates into CAISARGGEAFF.

The J gene is TRBJ1-1, the V gene TRBV30, with a possible D match to TRBD1 (6 bases). Trimming took 2 bases from V and 5 from J, leaving 18 bases between them. This CDR3 has 15 amino acids. Germline loops: CDR1 GTSNPN, CDR2 SVGIG (reference sequence). The CDR3 spells CAWSRSWGAGTEAFF. For the CDR3, the DNA is TGTGCCTGGAGTCGTTCTTGGGGGGCGGGGACTGAAGCTTTCTTT.

The chain has TRBV11-2 and TRBJ2-5; D uncertain. This CDR3 region has 12 residues. Trimming took 1 base from V and 5 from J, leaving 5 bases between them. Germline V CDR1 and CDR2: SGHAT, FQNNGV. Here the CDR3 reads CASSLVMETQYF. The CDR3 DNA reads TGTGCCAGCAGCTTAGTGATGGAGACCCAGTACTTC.

The chain uses TRBV7-3 and TRBJ2-6; 12 bases fit TRBD1. With V trimmed by 0 bases and J by 0 bases, 3 bases remained unmatched. The CDR3 has 19 residues. CDR1 and CDR2 (germline): SGHTA, FQGTGA. This CDR3 reads CASSLTGQGAFSGANVLTF. The CDR3 DNA sequence: TGTGCCAGCAGCTTAACGGGACAGGGGGCCTTCTCTGGGGCCAACGTCCTGACTTTC.

This clone was counted once. V usage is TRBV7-2 and J usage is TRBJ1-4; 7 bases fit TRBD1. V dropped 5 bases and J dropped 7; count of bases not matched to a gene: 4. The CDR3 spans 13 residues. Germline CDR1 is SGHTA and CDR2 is FQGNSA. The CDR3 here is CASSTWTGEKLFF. Here the CDR3 DNA reads TGTGCCAGCAGCACCTGGACAGGTGAAAAACTGTTTTTT.

This clone turned up a few times. The gene calls are TRBV29-1 and TRBJ2-4; 7 bases line up with TRBD2. J was trimmed by 1 base and V by 8 bases; bases with no gene match: 8. The CDR3 runs 14 residues. Germline V gene data show CDR1 as SQVTM and CDR2 as ANQGSEA. CDR3 sequence: CSFTAGVAKNIQYF. The CDR3 coding sequence is TGCAGCTTCACGGCGGGAGTCGCCAAAAACATTCAGTACTTC. The full variable domain, its missing parts supplied by reference TRBV29-1 and TRBJ2-4, is SAVISQKPSRDICQRGTSLTIQCQVDSQVTMMFWYRQQPGQSLTLIATANQGSEATYESGFVIDKFPISRPNLTFSTLTVSNMSPEDSSIYLCSFTAGVAKNIQYFGAGTRLSVL.

This chain uses TRBV19 with TRBJ2-3; tentatively, D is TRBD2 (5 bases). This CDR3 is 15 amino acids long. CDR1 and CDR2 from the germline V gene are LNHDA and SQIVND (reference sequence). The V end lost 2 bases, the J end lost 4 bases, and 13 bases lay between the germline ends. The CDR3 loop reads CASSIRRQRADTQYF. The CDR3 bases are TGTGCCAGTAGTATAAGGCGGCAGAGGGCAGATACGCAGTATTTT.

The chain links TRBV2 to TRBJ1-2, with 7 bases lining up with TRBD1. The CDR3 totals 14 residues. Germline V gene data show CDR1 as SNHLY and CDR2 as FYNNEI. The trim removed 7 bases at V and 7 bases at J, leaving 12 bases unmatched. In nucleotides, the CDR3 is TGTGCCAGCACGGGGGAGCAGGGGGTTCGTGGCTACACCTTC. This gives the protein CASTGEQGVRGYTF.